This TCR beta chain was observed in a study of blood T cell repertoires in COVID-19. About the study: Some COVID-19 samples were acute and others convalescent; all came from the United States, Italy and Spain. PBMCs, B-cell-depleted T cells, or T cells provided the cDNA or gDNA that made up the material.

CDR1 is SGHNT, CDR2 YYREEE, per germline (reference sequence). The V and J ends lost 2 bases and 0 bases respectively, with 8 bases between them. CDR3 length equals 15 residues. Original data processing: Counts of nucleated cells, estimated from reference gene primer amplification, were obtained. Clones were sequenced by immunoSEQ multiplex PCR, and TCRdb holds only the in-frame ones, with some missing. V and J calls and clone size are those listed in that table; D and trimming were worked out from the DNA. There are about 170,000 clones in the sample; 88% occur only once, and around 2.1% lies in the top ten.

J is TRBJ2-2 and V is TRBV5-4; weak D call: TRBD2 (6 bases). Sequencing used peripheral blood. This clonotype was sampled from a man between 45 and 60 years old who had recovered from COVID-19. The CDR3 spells CASSLGTANTGELFF. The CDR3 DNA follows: TGTGCCAGCAGCTTAGGGACTGCGAACACCGGGGAGCTGTTTTTT.